A selection of T cell receptor beta chains follows, all from one sample in a study of T cells expressing NK-cell markers. TCRdb reanalyzed the 5' RACE reads, giving one entry per CDR3 protein sequence and no DNA. The sample shows 400,000 or so distinct CDR3 sequences, and around a tenth sits with its ten largest clones. Sequences were obtained from blood T cells: a sorted CD56 or NKG2C T cell subset, CD4+ or CD8+ T cells, or bulk PBMC T cells (not recorded which). These receptors came from a woman aged 45-65 years in good health. The CDR3 runs from the conserved cysteine through the conserved F or W.

CDR3 protein: CASSSLGSEAFF; J gene: TRBJ1-1; V gene: TRBV19
CDR3 protein: CSAEQGENEKLFF; J gene: TRBJ1-4; V gene: TRBV29-1
CDR3 protein: CASSLRPGTPGEKLFF; J gene: TRBJ1-4; V gene: TRBV4-2
CDR3 protein: CSARDRASGRNEQFF; J gene: TRBJ2-1; V gene: TRBV20-1
CDR3 protein: CASSFSTNTDTQYF; J gene: TRBJ2-3; V gene: TRBV11-3
CDR3 protein: CASSGTLGLAGYNEQFF; J gene: TRBJ2-1; V gene: TRBV10-2
CDR3 protein: CSARALLAGYTDTQYF; J gene: TRBJ2-3; V gene: TRBV20-1
CDR3 protein: CASPRPGGSTQYF; J gene: TRBJ2-3; V gene: TRBV6-1
CDR3 protein: CASSYAAGSFRYGYTF; J gene: TRBJ1-2; V gene: TRBV7-9
CDR3 protein: CAWSVNRGWGTGELFF; J gene: TRBJ2-2; V gene: TRBV30
CDR3 protein: CASSVGGRDEQFF; J gene: TRBJ2-1; V gene: TRBV9
CDR3 protein: CASTIGVWGTGELFF; J gene: TRBJ2-2; V gene: TRBV12-3/TRBV12-4
CDR3 protein: CAWSFGTTKETQYF; J gene: TRBJ2-5; V gene: TRBV30
CDR3 protein: CSVRGEPSTDTQYF; J gene: TRBJ2-3; V gene: TRBV29-1
CDR3 protein: CASSEALLRRKTNTGELFF; J gene: TRBJ2-2; V gene: TRBV2
CDR3 protein: CASSPRGRNEQFF; J gene: TRBJ2-1; V gene: TRBV11-1
CDR3 protein: CASSYRDQNGYTF; J gene: TRBJ1-2; V gene: TRBV27
CDR3 protein: CASSPTALNTEAFF; J gene: TRBJ1-1; V gene: TRBV4-1
CDR3 protein: CASSLGTSGSLYEQYF; J gene: TRBJ2-7; V gene: TRBV12-3/TRBV12-4
CDR3 protein: CASSLLAGGKNEQFF; J gene: TRBJ2-1; V gene: TRBV4-1
CDR3 protein: CASSPVKGRNTGELFF; J gene: TRBJ2-2; V gene: TRBV7-9
CDR3 protein: CASSPKTSLETQYF; J gene: TRBJ2-5; V gene: TRBV5-1
CDR3 protein: CASSLWQTYEQYF; J gene: TRBJ2-7; V gene: TRBV5-1
CDR3 protein: CASKTPSNEQFF; J gene: TRBJ2-1; V gene: TRBV10-2
CDR3 protein: CASSIRAHTDTQYF; J gene: TRBJ2-3; V gene: TRBV19
CDR3 protein: CASSLGQGGSNSPLHF; J gene: TRBJ1-6; V gene: TRBV7-8
CDR3 protein: CASSLDLAGDTGELFF; J gene: TRBJ2-2; V gene: TRBV5-1
CDR3 protein: CASSLHQGDTGELFF; J gene: TRBJ2-2; V gene: TRBV12-3/TRBV12-4
CDR3 protein: CASSRGLSAEQFF; J gene: TRBJ2-1; V gene: TRBV6-5
CDR3 protein: CASSDSTSGLSTDTQYF; J gene: TRBJ2-3; V gene: TRBV10-1
CDR3 protein: CASQGRKSEQFF; J gene: TRBJ2-1; V gene: TRBV12-3/TRBV12-4
CDR3 protein: CASARTRGNYEQYF; J gene: TRBJ2-7; V gene: TRBV5-1